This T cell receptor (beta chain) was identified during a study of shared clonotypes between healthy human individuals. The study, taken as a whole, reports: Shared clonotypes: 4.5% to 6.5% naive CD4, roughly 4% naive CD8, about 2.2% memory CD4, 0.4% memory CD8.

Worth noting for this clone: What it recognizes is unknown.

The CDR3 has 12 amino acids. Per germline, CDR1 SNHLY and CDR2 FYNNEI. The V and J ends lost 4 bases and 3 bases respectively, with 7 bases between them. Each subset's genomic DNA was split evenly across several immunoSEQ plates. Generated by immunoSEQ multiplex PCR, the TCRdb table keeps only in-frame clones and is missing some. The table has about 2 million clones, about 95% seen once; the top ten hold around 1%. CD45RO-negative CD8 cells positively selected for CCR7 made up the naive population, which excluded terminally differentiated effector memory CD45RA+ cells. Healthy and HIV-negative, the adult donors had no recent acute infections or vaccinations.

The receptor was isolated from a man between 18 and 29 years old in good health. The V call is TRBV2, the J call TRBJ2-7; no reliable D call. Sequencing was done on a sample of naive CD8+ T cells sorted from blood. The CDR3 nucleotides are TGTGCCAGCAGTGCGGTATTCTACGAGCAGTACTTC. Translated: CASSAVFYEQYF.